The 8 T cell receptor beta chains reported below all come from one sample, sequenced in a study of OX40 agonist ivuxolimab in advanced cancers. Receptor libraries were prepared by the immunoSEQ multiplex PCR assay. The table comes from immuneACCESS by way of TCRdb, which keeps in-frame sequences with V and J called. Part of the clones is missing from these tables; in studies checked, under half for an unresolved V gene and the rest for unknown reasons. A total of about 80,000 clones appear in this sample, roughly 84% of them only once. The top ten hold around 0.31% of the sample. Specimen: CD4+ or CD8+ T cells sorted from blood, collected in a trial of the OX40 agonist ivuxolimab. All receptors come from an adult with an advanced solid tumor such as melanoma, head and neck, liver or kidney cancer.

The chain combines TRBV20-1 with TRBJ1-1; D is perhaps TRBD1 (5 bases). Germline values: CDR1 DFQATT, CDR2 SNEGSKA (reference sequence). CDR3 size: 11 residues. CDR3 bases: TGCAGGTCCACCGGGGGGACTGAAGCTTTCTTT. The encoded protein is CRSTGGTEAFF.

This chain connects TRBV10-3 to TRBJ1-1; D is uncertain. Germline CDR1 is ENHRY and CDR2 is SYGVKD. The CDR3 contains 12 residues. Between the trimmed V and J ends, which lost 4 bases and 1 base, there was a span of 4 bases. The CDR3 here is CAISVQNTEAFF. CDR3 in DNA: TGTGCCATCAGTGTTCAGAACACTGAAGCTTTCTTT.

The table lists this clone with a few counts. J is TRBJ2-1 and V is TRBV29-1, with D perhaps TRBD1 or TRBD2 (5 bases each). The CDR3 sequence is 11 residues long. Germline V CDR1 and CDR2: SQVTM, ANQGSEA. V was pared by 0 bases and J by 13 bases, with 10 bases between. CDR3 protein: CSVEDRGPQFF. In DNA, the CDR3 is TGCAGCGTTGAAGATCGGGGCCCCCAGTTCTTC.

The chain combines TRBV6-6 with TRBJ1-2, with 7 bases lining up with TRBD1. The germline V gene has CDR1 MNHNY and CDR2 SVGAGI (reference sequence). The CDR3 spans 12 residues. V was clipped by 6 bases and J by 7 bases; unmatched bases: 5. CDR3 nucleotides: TGTGCCAGCAGCGACAGGGTGGGTGGCTACACCTTC. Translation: CASSDRVGGYTF.

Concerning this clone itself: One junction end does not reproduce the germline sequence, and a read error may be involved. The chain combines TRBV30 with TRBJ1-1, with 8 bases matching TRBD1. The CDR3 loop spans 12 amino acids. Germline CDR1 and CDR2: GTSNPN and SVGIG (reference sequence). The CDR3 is CGTGLMNTEAFF. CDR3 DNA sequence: TGCGGGACAGGCCTCATGAACACTGAAGCTTTCTTT. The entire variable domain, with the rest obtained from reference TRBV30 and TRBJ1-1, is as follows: SQTIHQWPATLVQPVGSPLSLECTVEGTSNPNLYWYRQAAGRGLQLLFYSVGIGQISSEVPQNLSASRPQDRQFILSSKKLLLSDSGFYLCGTGLMNTEAFFGQGTRLTVV.

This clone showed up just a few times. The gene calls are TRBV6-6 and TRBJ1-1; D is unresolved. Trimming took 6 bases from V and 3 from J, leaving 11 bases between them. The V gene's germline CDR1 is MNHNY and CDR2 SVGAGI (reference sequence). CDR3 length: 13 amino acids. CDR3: CASRTYEDTEAFF. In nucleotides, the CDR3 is TGTGCCAGCAGAACATACGAAGACACTGAAGCTTTCTTT.

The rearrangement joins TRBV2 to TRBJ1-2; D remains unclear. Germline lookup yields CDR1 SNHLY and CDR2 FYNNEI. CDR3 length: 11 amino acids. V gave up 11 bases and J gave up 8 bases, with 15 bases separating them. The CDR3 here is CAQKGLRGYTF. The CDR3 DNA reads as TGTGCCCAAAAGGGTTTGCGGGGCTACACCTTC. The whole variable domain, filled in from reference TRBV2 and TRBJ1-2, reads EPEVTQTPSHQVTQMGQEVILRCVPISNHLYFYWYRQILGQKVEFLVSFYNNEISEKSEIFDDQFSVERPDGSNFTLKIRSTKLEDSAMYFCAQKGLRGYTFGSGTRLTVV.

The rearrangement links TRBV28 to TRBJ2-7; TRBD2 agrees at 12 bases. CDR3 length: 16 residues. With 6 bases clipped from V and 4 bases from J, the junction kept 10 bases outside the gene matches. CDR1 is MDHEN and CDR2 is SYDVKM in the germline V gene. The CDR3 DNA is TGTGCCAGCAGCCCGACTAGCGGGAGTTTAGCATACGAGCAGTACTTC. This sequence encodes CASSPTSGSLAYEQYF.